A single sample gave rise to the 26 T cell receptor beta chains below, sequenced in a study of quantifying T cell responses using KT2 cells. Looking at the study overall: RNA was reverse transcribed with TCR alpha and beta constant-region primers.

Each cDNA got a UMI-containing oligo ligated at its 3' end. First-round PCR used roughly 4 cycles and beta primers RC1.1 and RC1.2 covering TRBC1 and TRBC2. Each CDR3 protein is one row after TCRdb ran MiXCR on the UMI-ligation and nested PCR reads. The repertoire holds tens of thousands of distinct CDR3 sequences, with more than 9% as singletons. The sequenced sample was PBMCs spiked with cells of the T cell clone KT2. These receptors all come from a human donor.

The chain carries TRBV5-5 and TRBJ2-4, with 7 bases that match TRBD2. CDR1 is SGHKS and CDR2 is YYEKEE in the germline V gene (reference sequence). The CDR3 runs 15 residues. Unmatched junction bases numbered 6, after V lost 4 bases and J lost 2 bases. CDR3 DNA: TGTGCCAGCAGCCCCCCCGGGACTACCAAAAACATTCAGTACTTC. Translated: CASSPPGTTKNIQYF.

There are a few counts of this clonotype. V usage is TRBV7-3 and J usage is TRBJ1-1; no reliable D call. The CDR3 loop spans 14 amino acids. From germline, CDR1 is SGHTA and CDR2 FQGTGA. Trimming removed 5 bases at V and 1 base at J, with 11 bases between. CDR3 loop: CASSPLGGNTEAFF. CDR3 nucleotide sequence: TGTGCCAGCAGCCCCCTAGGCGGGAACACTGAAGCTTTCTTT.

This clonotype came up a few times. V is TRBV4-3 and J is TRBJ1-6; D remains unclear. The CDR3 totals 15 residues. Germline V gene lookup returns CDR1 LGHNA and CDR2 YSLEER. Between the trimmed V and J ends, which lost 1 base and 7 bases, there was a span of 11 bases. CDR3 nucleotides: TGCGCCAGCAGCCAAGGTCTACAGAGGAATTCACCCCTCCACTTT. Amino acid sequence: CASSQGLQRNSPLHF.

The rearrangement joins TRBV2 to TRBJ2-3; tentative D call: TRBD1 (5 bases). The CDR3 sequence is 15 residues long. Trimming took 6 bases from V and 0 from J, leaving 13 bases between them. CDR1 is SNHLY, CDR2 FYNNEI, per germline. CDR3 in amino acids: CASSYLTASTDTQYF. Here the CDR3 DNA reads TGTGCCAGCAGCTACTTGACAGCTAGCACAGATACGCAGTATTTT. Combining the CDR3 with reference TRBV2 and TRBJ2-3 gives the whole variable domain EPEVTQTPSHQVTQMGQEVILRCVPISNHLYFYWYRQILGQKVEFLVSFYNNEISEKSEIFDDQFSVERPDGSNFTLKIRSTKLEDSAMYFCASSYLTASTDTQYFGPGTRLTVL.

This clonotype has at least ten counts. The rearrangement links TRBV7-2 to TRBJ2-5, with 11 positions matching TRBD2. In germline, CDR1 is SGHTA, CDR2 FQGNSA. The CDR3 length is 15 residues. The trim removed 3 bases at V and 4 bases at J, leaving 4 bases unmatched. The CDR3 bases are TGTGCCAGCAGCTTCGCCGGGACTAGCGGAGAGACCCAGTACTTC. This codes for CASSFAGTSGETQYF.

This clonotype has ten or more counts. The chain recombines TRBV6-5 with TRBJ2-5; 12 bases align to TRBD2. This CDR3 has 19 amino acids. The V segment lost 0 bases and the J segment 0 bases; nucleotides outside the gene matches: 8. From germline, CDR1 is MNHEY and CDR2 SVGAGI. CDR3 sequence: CASSYSRLAGDPYQETQYF. The DNA for the CDR3 is TGTGCCAGCAGTTACTCGAGACTAGCGGGAGATCCTTACCAAGAGACCCAGTACTTC.

V is TRBV4-2 and J is TRBJ2-3, with 14 bases identical to TRBD2. Germline V gene lookup returns CDR1 LGHNA and CDR2 YNFKEQ. Trimming at V came to 4 bases and at J to 3 bases, leaving 6 bases not matched to a gene. The CDR3 contains 17 residues. The CDR3 bases are TGTGCCAGCAGCCGATCGACTAGCGGGGGGGCGACAGATACGCAGTATTTT. This encodes CASSRSTSGGATDTQYF.

The V call is TRBV6-5, the J call TRBJ2-1; D is perhaps TRBD2 (5 bases). The germline gives CDR1 MNHEY, CDR2 SVGAGI. Trimming pared 5 bases from V and 6 bases from J, leaving 14 bases between. The CDR3 extends over 14 amino acids. CDR3 DNA: TGTGCCAGCAGTCTCTCGGGGAGCGTCAATGAGCAGTTCTTC. Translating it yields CASSLSGSVNEQFF.

This clonotype was seen many times. The rearrangement joins TRBV7-2 to TRBJ1-6; D is possibly TRBD1 (5 bases). The germline V gene encodes CDR1 SGHTA and CDR2 FQGNSA. The CDR3 has 14 residues. V was trimmed by 3 bases and J by 7 bases, leaving 10 bases between them. Written as DNA, the CDR3 is TGTGCCAGCAGCTTGGGGGGGTTCAATTCACCCCTCCACTTT. It is translated as CASSLGGFNSPLHF.

This chain uses TRBV20-1 with TRBJ2-1; D is uncertain. Trimming removed 6 bases at V and 7 bases at J, with 4 bases between. The CDR3 contains 9 residues. Per the germline V gene, CDR1 is DFQATT and CDR2 is SNEGSKA (reference sequence). The chain's CDR3 is CSAYNEQFF. CDR3 nucleotide sequence: TGCAGTGCGTATAATGAGCAGTTCTTC.

The chain uses TRBV20-1 and TRBJ2-3; 11 nucleotides match TRBD2. The CDR3 extends over 19 amino acids. Germline CDR1 and CDR2: DFQATT and SNEGSKA (reference sequence). Unmatched junction bases numbered 19, after V lost 6 bases and J lost 2 bases. The CDR3 here is CSAPEGRTSGRVDTDTQYF. DNA for the CDR3: TGCAGTGCCCCGGAAGGGCGCACTAGCGGGAGAGTCGACACAGATACGCAGTATTTT.

This clonotype has ten or more counts. This chain connects TRBV11-2 to TRBJ2-5; 15 nucleotides line up with TRBD2. Germline V gene sequence: CDR1 SGHAT, CDR2 FQNNGV. V was pared by 4 bases and J by 3 bases, with 3 bases of the junction left unmatched. The CDR3 is 16 amino acids. The CDR3 nucleotides are TGTGCCAGCAGCTCCTGGACTAGCGGGGGGGAAGAGACCCAGTACTTC. Translated, it gives CASSSWTSGGEETQYF.

This chain uses TRBV5-8 with TRBJ2-7, with D possibly matching TRBD1 (5 bases). This CDR3 is built from 12 residues. Germline CDR1 is SGHTS and CDR2 is YDEGEE. The germline V and J ends were trimmed by 4 bases and 6 bases, with 11 bases remaining between them. CDR3 residues: CASSQSGFEQYF. CDR3 in DNA: TGTGCCAGCAGCCAATCAGGGTTCGAGCAGTACTTC.

V gene TRBV19 combines with J gene TRBJ2-1; the match to TRBD2 covers 11 bases. The CDR3 length is 19 residues. Trimming removed 5 bases from V and 0 bases from J; junction bases left unmatched: 12. CDR1 and CDR2 (germline): LNHDA, SQIVND (reference sequence). The CDR3 protein is CASSPLAGGRRSSYNEQFF. The CDR3 DNA reads as TGTGCCAGTAGTCCGCTAGCGGGAGGAAGAAGGAGCTCCTACAATGAGCAGTTCTTC. Full variable domain (remainder filled in from reference TRBV19 and TRBJ2-1): DGGITQSPKYLFRKEGQNVTLSCEQNLNHDAMYWYRQDPGQGLRLIYYSQIVNDFQKGDIAEGYSVSREKKESFPLTVTSAQKNPTAFYLCASSPLAGGRRSSYNEQFFGPGTRLTVL.

CDR3 nucleotide sequence: TGTGCCAGCAGCTTAGATTCGTCTAGCGGGAGAGAGACCCAGTACTTC. This codes for CASSLDSSSGRETQYF. The chain joins TRBV11-2 to TRBJ2-5; TRBD2 aligns across 10 bases. The V segment lost 0 bases and the J segment 4 bases; nucleotides outside the gene matches: 5. This CDR3 comprises 16 residues. Per the germline V gene, CDR1 is SGHAT and CDR2 is FQNNGV.

This clonotype has a handful of counts. The J gene is TRBJ2-1, the V gene TRBV5-1; 7 bases map to TRBD2. The CDR3 sequence is 16 residues long. J gave up 10 bases and V 2 bases, and 15 bases lay outside the gene matches. Germline-derived CDR1 and CDR2 are SGHRS and YFSETQ. The CDR3 protein is CASSLPSGREYSEQFF. CDR3 sequence (DNA): TGCGCCAGCAGCTTACCTAGCGGCCGGGAGTATTCGGAGCAGTTCTTC.

At least ten counts were recorded for this clonotype. One end of the junction varies from germline; a read error may be responsible. V usage is TRBV5-1 and J usage is TRBJ2-7; 10 bases fit TRBD1. Germline assignment: CDR1 SGHRS and CDR2 YFSETQ. The CDR3 contains 15 residues. CDR3 in amino acids: CASSPSGTGAYGQYF. CDR3 bases: TGCGCCAGCAGTCCATCCGGGACAGGGGCCTACGGGCAGTACTTC.

V and J are TRBV7-2 and TRBJ2-5; D assignment may be TRBD1 or TRBD2 (5 bases each). Germline CDR1 and CDR2: SGHTA and FQGNSA. This CDR3 region has 14 residues. With 5 bases removed from V and 6 bases from J, the gap between germline ends came to 16 bases. In nucleotides, the CDR3 is TGTGCCAGCAGCCCGGGGACCATTGGGAAGACCCAGTACTTC. Translation: CASSPGTIGKTQYF.

This rearrangement joins TRBV4-1 to TRBJ1-1, with D unresolved. V gave up 4 bases and J gave up 0 bases, with 18 bases separating them. Germline CDR1 reads MGHRA; CDR2 reads YSYEKL. This CDR3 is 17 amino acids long. CDR3 protein: CASSPPSGQSMNTEAFF. CDR3 nucleotides: TGCGCCAGCAGCCCCCCCTCCGGGCAGAGTATGAACACTGAAGCTTTCTTT.

The sample holds a few counts of this clonotype. The chain employs TRBV10-3 and TRBJ2-5; TRBD2 agrees at 10 bases. V lost 6 bases, J lost 1 base, and 8 bases stayed unmatched. This CDR3 comprises 16 residues. Germline CDR1 is ENHRY and CDR2 is SYGVKD. The CDR3, as DNA: TGTGCCATCAGGAGCGGGGGGGCCATCGTCCAAGAGACCCAGTACTTC. This gives the protein CAIRSGGAIVQETQYF.

About this clonotype itself: A much larger clone sits a single nucleotide away, making a read error possible. This chain uses TRBV9 with TRBJ1-2, with D uncertain. Germline CDR1 and CDR2: SGDLS and YYNGEE. This CDR3 contains 13 residues. CDR3 sequence reads: CASSGYSIYGYAF. The CDR3 region has the DNA TGTGCCAGCAGCGGCTACAGCATTTATGGCTACGCCTTC.

This clonotype has only a few counts. The V gene is TRBV20-1, the J gene TRBJ2-1, with 7 bases that match TRBD2. The CDR3 covers 16 residues. After removal of 3 bases from V and 7 bases from J, the junction contained 15 bases not matched to a gene. The germline V gene has CDR1 DFQATT and CDR2 SNEGSKA (reference sequence). CDR3 coding DNA: TGCAGTGCTAGTGTGGGCGTTGGGGGGGATGGGAATGAGCAGTTCTTC. This encodes CSASVGVGGDGNEQFF.

The chain joins TRBV2 to TRBJ2-1; D gene ambiguous. V lost 5 bases to trimming and J lost 8 bases, with 10 bases between them. Germline V CDR1 and CDR2: SNHLY, FYNNEI. CDR3 length: 12 amino acids. DNA of the CDR3: TGTGCCAGCAGTTACAGTGTTTATGAGCAGTTCTTC. The encoded protein is CASSYSVYEQFF.

This clonotype was seen repeatedly, ten times or more. V gene TRBV20-1 combines with J gene TRBJ1-2; possible D gene TRBD1, 6 bases. V lost 1 base to trimming and J lost 6 bases, with 12 bases between them. This CDR3 has 13 residues. Germline CDR1 reads DFQATT; CDR2 reads SNEGSKA (reference sequence). As DNA, the CDR3 is TGCAGTGCTAGAGTGGCGGGGGGGCATGGCTACACCTTC. Its protein product is CSARVAGGHGYTF.

The chain recombines TRBV12-3 or TRBV12-4 with TRBJ2-4; possibly TRBD1 or TRBD2 for D (5 bases each). The CDR3 sequence is 15 residues long. V dropped 6 bases and J dropped 0 bases, with 12 bases sitting between them. Here the CDR3 reads CASSRDGLAKNIQYF. CDR3 DNA: TGTGCCAGCAGCCGGGACGGACTAGCCAAAAACATTCAGTACTTC.

The chain recombines TRBV7-2 with TRBJ2-2; no clear D. V was cut by 5 bases and J by 5 bases, with 27 bases left in between. This CDR3 has 19 amino acids. The germline V gene has CDR1 SGHTA and CDR2 FQGNSA. The CDR3 region is CASSGASVTPGLGTGELFF. In DNA, the CDR3 is TGTGCCAGCAGCGGAGCGTCAGTGACACCGGGCCTGGGAACCGGGGAGCTGTTTTTT.